This T cell receptor beta chain stems from a study of T cell responses to AZD1222 COVID-19 vaccine. Study conclusions and caveats: Every sample of the repertoires postdated the peak T cell response. The donor cohort was predominantly white British with a female majority, and clonal diversity may have been underestimated. Unmutated variant regions reportedly attract nearly half of all spike-specific TCRs.

As for this clone: The antigen is unknown.

The table came from immunoSEQ multiplex PCR; TCRdb's copy has only in-frame clones and leaves some out. The table lists roughly 100,000 clones, more than 75% of them singletons. The V end was cut by 5 bases, the J end by 6 bases, with 16 bases between. CDR3 length: 14 residues. CDR1 is SGHTA and CDR2 is FQGNSA in the germline V gene. The sequence was collected from an adult in good health. This sample comprised peripheral blood, obtained on day 0 of AZD1222 vaccination. The chain joins TRBV7-2 to TRBJ2-5, with D possibly being TRBD1 or TRBD2 (7 bases each). The CDR3 bases are TGTGCCAGCAGCCAGGGGGGAAGCGGGAAGACCCAGTACTTC. Its protein is CASSQGGSGKTQYF.